One sample yielded the 10 T cell receptor beta chains listed below, sequenced in a study of blood T cell repertoires in COVID-19. The repertoire was sequenced with immunoSEQ multiplex PCR; TCRdb's copy has only in-frame clones and lacks some. The sample yields some 210,000 clones, around nine tenths seen once. The sequencing input was peripheral blood. These receptors were taken from a woman in her thirties or forties who had recovered from COVID-19.

The rearrangement links TRBV18 to TRBJ1-6, with 8 bases aligning to TRBD1. The germline gives CDR1 KGHSH, CDR2 LQKENI. V was clipped by 1 base and J by 7 bases; unmatched bases: 6. The CDR3 loop spans 16 amino acids. The CDR3 DNA reads as TGTGCCAGCTCACCACGGTCTGGACAGGGAAATTCACCCCTCCACTTT. The encoded protein is CASSPRSGQGNSPLHF.

The chain links TRBV5-4 to TRBJ2-5, with 11 bases aligning to TRBD2. The V gene end was trimmed by 4 bases and the J gene end by 2 bases; junction bases not matched to a gene: 7. Germline CDR1 is SGHNT and CDR2 is YYREEE (reference sequence). CDR3 size: 16 residues. The CDR3, as DNA: TGTGCCAGCAGCAAGGGACTAGCGGAAGGACAAGAGACCCAGTACTTC. The encoded protein is CASSKGLAEGQETQYF.

The chain couples TRBV5-1 to TRBJ1-6, with TRBD1 identical over 8 bases. CDR1 and CDR2 from the germline V gene are SGHRS and YFSETQ. J gave up 10 bases and V 0 bases, and 3 bases lay outside the gene matches. The CDR3 totals 14 residues. DNA for the CDR3: TGCGCCAGCAGCTTGGAACAGGGGGTCTCACCCCTCCACTTT. Protein: CASSLEQGVSPLHF. Complete variable domain (other parts from reference TRBV5-1 and TRBJ1-6): KAGVTQTPRYLIKTRGQQVTLSCSPISGHRSVSWYQQTPGQGLQFLFEYFSETQRNKGNFPGRFSGRQFSNSRSEMNVSTLELGDSALYLCASSLEQGVSPLHFGNGTRLTVT.

The chain combines TRBV2 with TRBJ2-7, with D possibly being TRBD1 (5 bases). V was trimmed by 4 bases and J by 2 bases, leaving 12 bases between them. The length of the CDR3 is 14 residues. Per the germline V gene, CDR1 is SNHLY and CDR2 is FYNNEI. CDR3 sequence (DNA): TGTGCCAGCAGTGTGGTCAGGGAAACCTACGAGCAGTACTTC. Amino acid sequence: CASSVVRETYEQYF.

This chain joins TRBV3-1 (or the pseudogene TRBV3-2) and TRBJ1-1; D ambiguous. The CDR3 spans 13 residues. Per germline, CDR1 LGHDT and CDR2 YNNKEL (reference sequence). V lost 5 bases to trimming and J lost 0 bases, with 7 bases between them. CDR3 region: CASSSGVNTEAFF. CDR3 nucleotides: TGTGCCAGCAGCTCCGGGGTGAACACTGAAGCTTTCTTT.

V usage is TRBV19 and J usage is TRBJ2-1, with TRBD1 identical over 7 bases. With 1 base clipped from V and 2 bases from J, the junction kept 5 bases outside the gene matches. From germline, CDR1 is LNHDA and CDR2 SQIVND (reference sequence). The CDR3 runs to 16 residues. CDR3 residues: CASSIGTGAPYNEQFF. The CDR3 DNA sequence: TGTGCCAGTAGTATAGGTACAGGGGCCCCCTACAATGAGCAGTTCTTC.

This chain links TRBV19 with TRBJ2-2; 7 bases match TRBD1. The germline CDR1 and CDR2 sequences are LNHDA and SQIVND (reference sequence). With V trimmed by 6 bases and J by 5 bases, 9 bases remained unmatched. This CDR3 spans 15 amino acids. The CDR3 nucleotides read TGTGCCAGTAGCACTGGACAGGCTATTACCGGGGAGCTGTTTTTT. This translates into CASSTGQAITGELFF. The variable domain in full, with the rest retrieved from reference TRBV19 and TRBJ2-2, is DGGITQSPKYLFRKEGQNVTLSCEQNLNHDAMYWYRQDPGQGLRLIYYSQIVNDFQKGDIAEGYSVSREKKESFPLTVTSAQKNPTAFYLCASSTGQAITGELFFGEGSRLTVL.

The V and J genes are TRBV6-2 or TRBV6-3 and TRBJ1-2, with D perhaps TRBD1 (5 bases). Trimming left V 2 bases short and J 5 bases short, with 15 bases between. CDR1 and CDR2 (germline): MNHEY, SVGEGT. The CDR3 runs 15 residues. The CDR3 loop is CASSYLRVGAYGYTF. As DNA, the CDR3 is TGTGCCAGCAGTTACCTCAGGGTGGGCGCTTATGGCTACACCTTC.

The V call is TRBV27, the J call TRBJ2-7, with 8 nucleotides matching TRBD2. V dropped 6 bases and J dropped 0; count of bases not matched to a gene: 10. Germline values: CDR1 MNHEY, CDR2 SMNVEV (reference sequence). This CDR3 contains 16 residues. The CDR3 bases are TGTGCCAGCAGGGTACTAGCGGTGGGGAGCTCCTACGAGCAGTACTTC. This sequence encodes CASRVLAVGSSYEQYF.

The rearrangement uses TRBV5-6 and TRBJ2-7; 14 positions match TRBD2. CDR1 and CDR2 from the germline V gene are SGHDT and YYEEEE. With 7 bases clipped from V and 3 bases from J, the junction kept 3 bases outside the gene matches. The CDR3 contains 14 residues. CDR3: CASVGTSGSYEQYF. CDR3 bases: TGTGCCAGCGTCGGGACTAGCGGGAGCTACGAGCAGTACTTC.